The rows below give T cell receptor beta chains drawn from one sample of a study of shared clonotypes between healthy human individuals. The assay was immunoSEQ multiplex PCR, and TCRdb's table has in-frame clones only and misses some. Of some 2,500,000 clones in the sample, roughly 92% were seen once. The sequenced material came from naive CD4+ T cells from PBMCs. The receptors were sampled from a man aged 18 to 35 in good health. Some clones in this sample may be carry-over from other donors' samples. CDR3s include the opening cysteine and the closing phenylalanine or tryptophan. D genes are given only for firm matches. Expanded clones get a size class; other rows say once, few or many, or leave the size out.

d_call	clone_size	v_call	j_call	cdr3_nt	cdr3_aa
NA	NA	TRBV28	TRBJ1-4	TGTGCCAGCAGACCTCCGGGCCCCGGGATGGAAAAACTGTTTTTT	CASRPPGPGMEKLFF
NA	once	TRBV11-3	TRBJ2-2	TGTGCCAGCAGCTTAATTCAGGGGTCCTACACCGGGGAGCTGTTTTTT	CASSLIQGSYTGELFF
NA	NA	TRBV6-1	TRBJ2-1	TGTGCCAGCAGTGAAGGGGGACTGCTGAATGAGCAGTTCTTC	CASSEGGLLNEQFF
NA	NA	TRBV7-8	TRBJ2-7	TGTGCCAGCAGCCACCCGGGACTGGGAAACTACGAGCAGTACTTC	CASSHPGLGNYEQYF
NA	NA	TRBV27	TRBJ2-1	TGTGCCAGCAGTTTATTTTCCGGGGGCGGGTCCTACAATGAGCAGTTCTTC	CASSLFSGGGSYNEQFF
NA	NA	TRBV7-2	TRBJ2-3	TGTGCCAGCAGCTTAACGGGCCTCACAGATACGCAGTATTTT	CASSLTGLTDTQYF
NA	NA	TRBV21-1	TRBJ1-1	TGTGCCAGCAGCAAAGCCACGACAGGACTCATGAACACTGAAGCTTTCTTT	CASSKATTGLMNTEAFF
NA	NA	TRBV27	TRBJ1-5	TGTGCCAGTCGAGAGCGCAATCAGCCCCAGCATTTT	CASRERNQPQHF
TRBD2	NA	TRBV5-1	TRBJ2-3	TGCGCCAGCAGCCTTATAGCGGGAACTAGCACAGATACGCAGTATTTT	CASSLIAGTSTDTQYF
NA	NA	TRBV30	TRBJ1-5	TGTGCCTGGAGTGTTGGTAGCAATCAGCCCCAGCATTTT	CAWSVGSNQPQHF